This TCR beta chain came from a study of cytomegalovirus exposure and HLA in healthy donors. The study's findings and limits: TCR beta V- and J-gene trimming, according to a later analysis, was linked to a missense DCLRE1C variant. Earlier findings revealed that most TCR beta V segments proved productive either about 87% or about 30% of the time.

This clone was found a few times. Its antigen is currently unknown. Both 60 Vbeta primers and 13 Jbeta primers went into the PCR. Only in-frame clones appear in the TCRdb table, and some are missing; sequencing was by immunoSEQ multiplex PCR. The table lists roughly 80,000 clones, around 60% of them singletons. The CDR3 loop spans 14 amino acids. Trimming cost V 6 bases and J 3 bases; bases outside gene matches: 2. Germline assignment: CDR1 SGHRS and CDR2 YFSETQ. The receptor was derived from a male donor in good health and CMV-seropositive. The V gene is TRBV5-1, the J gene TRBJ1-4, with TRBD1 identical over 10 bases. The sample taken for sequencing was PBMCs. This CDR3 reads CASKGQGANEKLFF. The DNA for the CDR3 is TGCGCCAGCAAAGGACAGGGGGCTAATGAAAAACTGTTTTTT.